The TCR beta chain under discussion was sequenced for a study of shared clonotypes between healthy human individuals. The naive CD8 fraction comprised CD45RO-negative cells positively selected for CCR7 and excluded terminally differentiated effector memory CD45RA+ cells. Profiled with immunoSEQ multiplex PCR; TCRdb holds only in-frame clones, not every one. The data contain some 740,000 clones, about 92% of them seen just once; the ten biggest clones take up about 25%. The CDR3 has 15 residues. V was shortened by 0 bases and J by 0 bases, with 9 bases between the two germline ends. Germline values: CDR1 SGDLS, CDR2 YYNGEE.

The TCR was taken from a man in his thirties or forties in good health. J is TRBJ1-1 and V is TRBV9; tentative D call: TRBD1 (6 bases). The sequenced sample consisted of naive CD8+ T cells sorted from blood. Written as DNA, the CDR3 is TGTGCCAGCAGCGTAGTCAGACAGGTGAACACTGAAGCTTTCTTT. Its translation: CASSVVRQVNTEAFF.